Sequencing of this TCR beta chain was carried out in a study of long-term antiretroviral therapy in people with HIV (dated by TCRdb to 2021 to 2024). About the full investigation: Collection of the earliest samples took place about a decade ahead of the 2015 WHO recommendation for immediate ART, at a time when ART was typically delayed until CD4 counts fell. Whether ART initiation and durable HIV suppression were associated with changes in peripheral blood TRB repertoire composition and diversity was tested in a retrospective serial study. A total of roughly 200 cryopreserved PBMC samples were contributed to the cohort by 30 adults with confirmed HIV infection, with samples collected serially over a mean of around 6 years (range 1-12). Among the 25 to 35 participants with HIV, eleven to twelve were female. No cross-contamination during QIAcube processing turned up in test extractions that ran a monoclonal T-cell line alongside around 32 polyclonal samples.

To be included, a participant needed at least one PBMC sample from before ART initiation plus at least two post-ART samples. All participants with HIV were treated in the United States of America. Cryopreserved samples of about 0.9-11 million PBMC were thawed and washed before DNA extraction. At the time of the earliest PBMC sample, participants with HIV were aged between about 23 and 54 years. PBMC samples were contributed by each participant from 1-4 timepoints before ART initiation and 2-8 timepoints after ART initiation, with a median of 7 samples. For every participant, serial HIV viral load, CD4+ T-cell count, ART history and demographic data were obtained. Genomic DNA was extracted from unsorted PBMC with a Qiagen kit on a QIAcube, processed in batches of 12 samples. According to the germline V gene (reference sequence), CDR1 reads SGHNT and CDR2 reads YYREEE. The junction shows trimming of 7 bases on V and 9 bases on J, plus 14 bases between the germline ends. Including the terminal cysteine and phenylalanine, the CDR3 comprises 12 residues. Solely the CDR3 DNA is kept, with 36 bases framed from the first base.

Remarks on this clone: Which antigen it targets is not known. It has no much larger one-base neighbor in the sample; base qualities were not kept.

Overall study outcomes, separate from this receptor: Because cell numbers in pre-ART samples were limited, unsorted PBMC were profiled instead of sorted CD4+ and CD8+ T cells. Compared with controls, HIV repertoires had narrower CDR3 length ranges, and the network structure pointed to an antigen-experienced repertoire that shifted only slightly toward naive after ART. Expanded TRB clones identified before ART initiation dominated the repertoire at all time points, although this dominance fluctuated and declined in many PLHIV after ART. Starting ART was linked to a significant rise in TRB diversity, yet even after long-term ART the diversity remained significantly lower than in transplant donor controls. Since PBMC availability was limited, sequencing covered only the TCR beta chain, with no alpha chain pairing. No data were available on ART adherence, viral resistance or therapy changes, limiting inferences about post-ART repertoire changes. The samples span the years 2004 to 2017, and the ART regimens used at that time may not be as effective as current regimens.

The immunoSEQ hsTCRB v3.0 assay was used at survey level resolution to sequence the TRB variable region. TRB sequencing targeted a depth of roughly 35,000-55,000 T-cell genomes per sample. An Illumina MiSeq with a v3 150-cycle kit was used to sequence the pooled TRB libraries. In the paper's pipeline: Analysis of repertoires was carried out in R inside a reproducible Nextflow workflow spanning QC, data transformation and analysis. Custom analyses were implemented in LymphoSeq2, an R package for AIRR-Seq data exploration. A handful of samples yielding fewer than 5000 total TRB sequences were excluded, leaving approximately 200 analyzed HIV repertoires. Among the approximately 190 HIV repertoires that were kept, roughly 58 were collected before ART initiation and around 130 were collected after ART initiation. Repertoires were downsampled to 5000 TRB nucleotide sequences, with summary statistics averaged over 100 downsampling iterations. Only TRB sequences with CDR3 regions of at least seven amino acids were retained for analysis. Diversity was measured with a Shannon entropy-derived clonality score and the Gini coefficient. In repertoire networks, the top 5000 CDR3 amino acid sequences were linked whenever an edit distance of one separated two sequences. GLIPH2 predicted antigen specificity groups and MHC restriction for TRB CDR3 amino acid sequences. CDR3 amino acid sequences were matched against VDJdb and McPAS-TCR to flag known CMV, EBV, HIV or tissue antigen associations. Pre-ART, post-ART and control groups were compared with Wilcoxon signed-rank tests and Holm-Bonferroni correction. TCRdb carries this immuneACCESS record with in-frame sequences only. Its versions omit some clonotypes, under half of them owing to an unresolved V gene in the studies checked, with the rest unexplained. The DNA was the basis for D and trimming; V, J and clone size are from that table. In all, the sample holds about 20,000 clones, and roughly 84% of those were seen once. The ten largest clones take up about 11% of the sample.

The V and J genes are TRBV5-4 and TRBJ2-1; no D gene call is confident. Sequenced here: unsorted PBMCs, sampled around 2.5 years after starting antiretroviral therapy. The receptor was derived from a man aged 40-55 years with HIV. CDR3 protein: CASGPWDGEQFF. The nucleotides are TGTGCCAGCGGACCCTGGGATGGTGAGCAGTTCTTC. With the rest looked up from the reference TRBV5-4 and TRBJ2-1 genes rather than sequenced, the full variable domain is ETGVTQSPTHLIKTRGQQVTLRCSSQSGHNTVSWYQQALGQGPQFIFQYYREEENGRGNFPPRFSGLQFPNYSSELNVNALELDDSALYLCASGPWDGEQFFGPGTRLTVL.